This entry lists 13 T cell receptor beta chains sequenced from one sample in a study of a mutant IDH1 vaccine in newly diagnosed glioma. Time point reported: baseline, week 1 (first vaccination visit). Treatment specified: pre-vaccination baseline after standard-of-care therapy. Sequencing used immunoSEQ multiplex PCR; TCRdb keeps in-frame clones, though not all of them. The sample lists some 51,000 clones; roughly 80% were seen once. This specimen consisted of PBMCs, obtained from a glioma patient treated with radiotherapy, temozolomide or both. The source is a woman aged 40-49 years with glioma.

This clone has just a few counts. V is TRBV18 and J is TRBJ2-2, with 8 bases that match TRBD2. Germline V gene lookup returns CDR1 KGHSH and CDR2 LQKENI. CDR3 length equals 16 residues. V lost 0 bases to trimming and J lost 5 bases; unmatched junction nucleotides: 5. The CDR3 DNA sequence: TGTGCCAGCTCACCACCGAGCGGGGGAGAGACCGGGGAGCTGTTTTTT. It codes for CASSPPSGGETGELFF. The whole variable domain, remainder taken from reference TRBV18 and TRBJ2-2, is NAGVMQNPRHLVRRRGQEARLRCSPMKGHSHVYWYRQLPEEGLKFMVYLQKENIIDESGMPKERFSAEFPKEGPSILRIQQVVRGDSAAYFCASSPPSGGETGELFFGEGSRLTVL.

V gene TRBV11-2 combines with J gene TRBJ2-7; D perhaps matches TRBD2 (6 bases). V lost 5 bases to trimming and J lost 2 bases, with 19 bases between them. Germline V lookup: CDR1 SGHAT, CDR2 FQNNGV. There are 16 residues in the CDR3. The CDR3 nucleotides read TGTGCCAGCAGCGGTCGACCGGGACTCGCGACCTACGAGCAGTACTTC. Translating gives CASSGRPGLATYEQYF.

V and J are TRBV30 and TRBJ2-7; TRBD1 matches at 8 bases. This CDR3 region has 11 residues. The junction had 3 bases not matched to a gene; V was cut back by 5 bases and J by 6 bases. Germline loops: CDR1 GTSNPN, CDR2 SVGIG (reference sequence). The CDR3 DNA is TGTGCCTGGCGTGGACAGGGCGAGCAGTACTTC. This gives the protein CAWRGQGEQYF.

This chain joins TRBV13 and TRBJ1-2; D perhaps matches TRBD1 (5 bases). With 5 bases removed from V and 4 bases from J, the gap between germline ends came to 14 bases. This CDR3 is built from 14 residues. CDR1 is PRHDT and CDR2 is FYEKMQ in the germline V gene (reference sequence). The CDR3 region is CASSQAGGIYGYTF. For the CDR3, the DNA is TGTGCCAGCAGCCAGGCGGGGGGAATCTATGGCTACACCTTC.

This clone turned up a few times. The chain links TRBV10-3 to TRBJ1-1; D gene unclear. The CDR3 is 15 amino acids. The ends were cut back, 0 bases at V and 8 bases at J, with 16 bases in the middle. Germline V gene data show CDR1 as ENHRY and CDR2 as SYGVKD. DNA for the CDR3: TGTGCCATCAGTGAGTCGGACGCAGGTACGGGAGAAGCTTTCTTT. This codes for CAISESDAGTGEAFF.

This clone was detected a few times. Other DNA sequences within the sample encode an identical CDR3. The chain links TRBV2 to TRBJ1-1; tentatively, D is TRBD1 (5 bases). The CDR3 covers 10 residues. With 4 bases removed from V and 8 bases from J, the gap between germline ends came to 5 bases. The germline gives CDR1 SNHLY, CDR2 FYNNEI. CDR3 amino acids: CASSGTEAFF. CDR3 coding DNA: TGTGCCAGCAGTGGGACAGAAGCTTTCTTT.

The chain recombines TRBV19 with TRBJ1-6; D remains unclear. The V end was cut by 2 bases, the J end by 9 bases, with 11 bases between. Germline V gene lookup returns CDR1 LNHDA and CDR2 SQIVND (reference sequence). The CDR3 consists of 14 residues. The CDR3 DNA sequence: TGTGCCAGTAGTATAACCCCAGGCGGTTCACCCCTCCACTTT. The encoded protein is CASSITPGGSPLHF.

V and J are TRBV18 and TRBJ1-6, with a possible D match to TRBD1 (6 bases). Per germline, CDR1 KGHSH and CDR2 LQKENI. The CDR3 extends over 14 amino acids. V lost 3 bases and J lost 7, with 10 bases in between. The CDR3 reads CASSPGGPNSPLHF. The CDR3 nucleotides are TGTGCCAGCTCACCGGGGGGCCCCAATTCACCCCTCCACTTT. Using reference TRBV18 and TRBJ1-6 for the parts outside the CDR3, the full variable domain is NAGVMQNPRHLVRRRGQEARLRCSPMKGHSHVYWYRQLPEEGLKFMVYLQKENIIDESGMPKERFSAEFPKEGPSILRIQQVVRGDSAAYFCASSPGGPNSPLHFGNGTRLTVT.

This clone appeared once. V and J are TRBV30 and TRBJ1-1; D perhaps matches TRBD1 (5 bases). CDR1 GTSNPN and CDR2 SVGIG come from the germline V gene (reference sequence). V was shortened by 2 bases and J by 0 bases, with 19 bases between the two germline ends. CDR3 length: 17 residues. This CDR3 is CAWSYRGSGTMNTEAFF. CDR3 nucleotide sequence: TGTGCCTGGAGTTATAGGGGCTCGGGCACCATGAACACTGAAGCTTTCTTT.

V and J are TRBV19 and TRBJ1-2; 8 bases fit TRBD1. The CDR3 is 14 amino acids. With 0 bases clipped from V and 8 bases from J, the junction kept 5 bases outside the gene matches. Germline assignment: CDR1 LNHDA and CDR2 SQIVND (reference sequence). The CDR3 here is CASSIEQGARGYTF. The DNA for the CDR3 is TGTGCCAGTAGTATAGAGCAGGGGGCGCGGGGCTACACCTTC.

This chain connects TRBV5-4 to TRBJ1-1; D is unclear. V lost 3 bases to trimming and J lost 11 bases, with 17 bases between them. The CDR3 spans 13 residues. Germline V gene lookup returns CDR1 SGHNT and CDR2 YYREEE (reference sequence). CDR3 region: CASSSGSGLGAFF. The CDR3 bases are TGTGCCAGCAGCTCGGGGTCGGGTTTGGGGGCTTTCTTT.

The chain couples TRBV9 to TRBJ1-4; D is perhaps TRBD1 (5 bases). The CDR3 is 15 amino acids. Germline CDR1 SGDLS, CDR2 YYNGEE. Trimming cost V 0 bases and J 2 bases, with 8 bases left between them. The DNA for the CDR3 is TGTGCCAGCAGCGTAGAGGGACTGACTAATGAAAAACTGTTTTTT. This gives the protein CASSVEGLTNEKLFF.

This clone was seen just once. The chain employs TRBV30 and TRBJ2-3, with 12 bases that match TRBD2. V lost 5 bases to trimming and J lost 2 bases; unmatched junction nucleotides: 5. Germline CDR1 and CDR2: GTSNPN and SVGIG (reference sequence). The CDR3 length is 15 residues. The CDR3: CAWGRLAGATDTQYF. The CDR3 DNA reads TGTGCCTGGGGTCGACTAGCGGGGGCCACAGATACGCAGTATTTT. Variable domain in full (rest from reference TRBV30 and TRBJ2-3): SQTIHQWPATLVQPVGSPLSLECTVEGTSNPNLYWYRQAAGRGLQLLFYSVGIGQISSEVPQNLSASRPQDRQFILSSKKLLLSDSGFYLCAWGRLAGATDTQYFGPGTRLTVL.